The clone carrying this T cell receptor beta chain was seen many times. Its antigen is currently unknown. This CDR3 contains 16 residues. Germline V gives CDR1 SGHTA, CDR2 FQGNSA. V lost 0 bases and J lost 2, with 13 bases in between. The sample is drawn from a study of T cell repertoires in cytomegalovirus infection. About the research overall: HLA-B-restricted CMV epitopes that are well studied, plus recently identified HLA-C-restricted ones, were used by the study. Public TCR beta signature analysis indicated the presence of both CMV infection and matching HLA type. General study points: HLA-C-restricted, CMV-specific TCR beta clonotypes were dominant ex vivo. Accumulated public TCR beta family frequency recognized individuals carrying CMV together with the relevant HLA.

TCRdb reprocessed the reads with MiXCR, giving one entry per CDR3 protein. The table shows about 89,000 distinct CDR3 sequences, with about 29% occurring only once. The receptor was derived from a human donor in good health (CMV status not recorded). Some clones in this sample may be carry-over from other donors' samples. The chain has TRBV7-2 and TRBJ2-5; a possible D gene is TRBD2 (6 bases). The sequencing used CD8+ T cells from cultured PBMCs, collected from culture after CMV antigen stimulation. The CDR3: CASSLAPGTYQETQYF. The CDR3 DNA follows: TGTGCCAGCAGCTTAGCCCCCGGGACTTATCAAGAGACCCAGTACTTC. The complete variable domain, with remaining parts taken from reference TRBV7-2 and TRBJ2-5, reads GAGVSQSPSNKVTEKGKDVELRCDPISGHTALYWYRQSLGQGLEFLIYFQGNSAPDKSGLPSDRFSAERTGGSVSTLTIQRTQQEDSAVYLCASSLAPGTYQETQYFGPGTRLLVL.